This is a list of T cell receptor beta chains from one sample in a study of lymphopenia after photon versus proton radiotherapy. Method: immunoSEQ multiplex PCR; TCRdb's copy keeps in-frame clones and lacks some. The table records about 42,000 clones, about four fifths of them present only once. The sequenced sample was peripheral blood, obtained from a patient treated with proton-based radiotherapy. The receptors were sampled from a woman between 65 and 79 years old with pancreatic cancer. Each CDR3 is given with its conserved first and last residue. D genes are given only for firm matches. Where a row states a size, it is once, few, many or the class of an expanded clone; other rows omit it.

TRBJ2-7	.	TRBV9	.	CASSVASSTHEQYF
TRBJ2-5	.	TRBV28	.	CASSFPFEETQYF
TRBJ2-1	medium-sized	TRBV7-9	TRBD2	CASSSGRAGVLGNEQFF
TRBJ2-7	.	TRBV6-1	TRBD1	CATGRDSPYEQYF
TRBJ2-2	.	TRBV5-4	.	CASSFGGDTGELFF
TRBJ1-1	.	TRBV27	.	CASTPGAPIVNTEAFF
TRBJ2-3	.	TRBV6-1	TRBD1	CASSRTGTFTDTQYF
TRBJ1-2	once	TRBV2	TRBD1	CASRKQGADYGYTF
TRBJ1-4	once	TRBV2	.	CASRRQAALNEKLFF
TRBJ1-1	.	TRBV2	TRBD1	CASREFFQGGAFF
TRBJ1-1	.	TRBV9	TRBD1	CASSAQTGGGTEAFF
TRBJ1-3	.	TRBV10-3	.	CAIGRGNTIYF
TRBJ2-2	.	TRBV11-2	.	CASSPRQANTGELFF
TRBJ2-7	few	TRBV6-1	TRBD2	CASSEDTAGVNEQYF
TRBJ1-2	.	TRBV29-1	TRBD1	CSVEPSQGVGYGYTF
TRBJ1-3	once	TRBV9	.	CASSEGASTGNTIYF
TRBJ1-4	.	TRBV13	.	CASSLGPATNEKLFF
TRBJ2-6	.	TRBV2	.	CAIKKRGAGANVLTF
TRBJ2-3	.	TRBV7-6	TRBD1	CASSLTGERDTQYF
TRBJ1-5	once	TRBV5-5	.	CASSLAEGNNQPQHF
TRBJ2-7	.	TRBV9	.	CASSESPFGNRYF
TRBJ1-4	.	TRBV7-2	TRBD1	CASSSGQGGEKLFF
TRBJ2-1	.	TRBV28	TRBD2	CASSLFTGGSVDEQFF
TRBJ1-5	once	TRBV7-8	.	CASSFGTDGGNQPQHF
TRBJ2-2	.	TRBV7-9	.	CASSFTANTGELFF
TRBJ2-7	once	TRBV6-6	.	CASSLKSYEQYF
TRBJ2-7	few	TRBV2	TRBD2	CASSERPGLAGEGYF
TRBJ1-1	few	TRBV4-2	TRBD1	CASSRDTGQGASGSKAFF
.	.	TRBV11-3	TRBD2	CASSLGTSGTYEQYF
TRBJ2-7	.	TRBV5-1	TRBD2	CASSLGTSGRAGGEQYF
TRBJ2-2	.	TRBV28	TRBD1	CASSLWTGAAGELFF
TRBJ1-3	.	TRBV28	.	CASTPAGPSGNTIYF